Each of the 13 T cell receptor beta chains below was sequenced from the same sample in a study of technical replicates of blood from a handful of donors. Profiled with immunoSEQ multiplex PCR; TCRdb holds only in-frame clones, not every one. The sample records fewer than 60,000 clones, roughly 92% being singletons. Sequencing input: PBMCs. These receptors originate from a human donor in good health. Some clones in this sample may be carry-over from other donors' samples.

The chain couples TRBV4-3 to TRBJ2-2; unclear D gene. The germline V and J ends were trimmed by 1 base and 6 bases, with 3 bases remaining between them. Germline-derived CDR1 and CDR2 are LGHNA and YSLEER. There are 12 residues in the CDR3. This chain's CDR3 is CASSQGPGELFF. CDR3 nucleotides: TGCGCCAGCAGCCAAGGGCCCGGGGAGCTGTTTTTT.

This clone showed up just once. This chain connects TRBV23-1 to TRBJ2-3, with 10 bases fitting TRBD2. TRBV23-1 is identified as an open reading frame with a role that is uncertain. This CDR3 is built from 16 residues. Trimming at V came to 7 bases and at J to 2 bases, leaving 9 bases not matched to a gene. CDR3 loop: CASTDLLAGNTDTQYF. The CDR3, as DNA: TGCGCCAGCACCGATCTACTAGCGGGAAACACAGATACGCAGTATTTT.

The rearrangement links TRBV6-1 to TRBJ1-5; D unresolved. CDR1 MNHNS and CDR2 SASEGT come from the germline V gene. The CDR3 runs to 12 residues. Trimming cost V 6 bases and J 6 bases, with 9 bases left between them. The CDR3 region is CASSASGQPQHF. CDR3 nucleotide sequence: TGTGCCAGCAGCGCTAGCGGTCAGCCCCAGCATTTT.

This chain links TRBV9 with TRBJ1-2; 7 nucleotides agree with TRBD1. The CDR3 totals 14 residues. V was pared by 6 bases and J by 4 bases, with 9 bases of the junction left unmatched. Germline values: CDR1 SGDLS, CDR2 YYNGEE. This CDR3 is CASTVGQATYGYTF. CDR3 bases: TGTGCCAGCACCGTCGGACAGGCCACCTATGGCTACACCTTC.

This clone was detected a few times. The rearrangement joins TRBV4-2 to TRBJ2-3; 14 bases are a match to TRBD2. The germline V gene encodes CDR1 LGHNA and CDR2 YNFKEQ. Trimming took 0 bases from V and 5 from J; bases not matched to a gene: 10. The CDR3 has 19 amino acids. For the CDR3, the DNA is TGTGCCAGCAGCCAAGATCCAAGGACTAGCGGGGGGAAGGGAGATACGCAGTATTTT. This translates into CASSQDPRTSGGKGDTQYF.

The CDR3 DNA sequence: TGTGCCAGCAGCTCGGGACAGCTTGGAAACACCATATATTTT. Amino acid sequence: CASSSGQLGNTIYF. The rearrangement links TRBV5-4 to TRBJ1-3; 7 nucleotides agree with TRBD1. With 3 bases clipped from V and 3 bases from J, the junction kept 3 bases outside the gene matches. CDR3 length: 14 amino acids. CDR1 and CDR2 from the germline V gene are SGHNT and YYREEE (reference sequence).

The rearrangement links TRBV7-9 to TRBJ1-2; 7 bases agree with TRBD1. Per the germline V gene, CDR1 is SEHNR and CDR2 is FQNEAQ (reference sequence). The CDR3 has 14 residues. V shed 5 bases and J 7 bases; nucleotides not matched to a gene: 10. The CDR3 DNA follows: TGTGCCAGCAGCAGAGGACAGGACATGAGTGGCTACACCTTC. Translated, it gives CASSRGQDMSGYTF.

The CDR3 loop is CASSPTGNDGETQYF. The CDR3 DNA reads TGTGCCAGCAGCCCGACAGGGAATGATGGAGAGACCCAGTACTTC. The chain combines TRBV6-5 with TRBJ2-5, with 7 bases that match TRBD1. From germline, CDR1 is MNHEY and CDR2 SVGAGI. This CDR3 contains 15 residues. Germline trimming cut 6 bases from V and 4 bases from J; bases unmatched to any gene: 11.

The genes are TRBV20-1 and TRBJ2-7; perhaps TRBD1 as D (5 bases). CDR1 DFQATT and CDR2 SNEGSKA come from the germline V gene (reference sequence). This CDR3 is 11 amino acids long. Trimming took 3 bases from V and 2 from J, leaving 5 bases between them. The CDR3 protein is CSARTAYEQYF. For the CDR3, the DNA is TGCAGTGCTAGGACAGCCTACGAGCAGTACTTC.

The rearrangement uses TRBV13 and TRBJ2-7; the match to TRBD1 covers 8 bases. The germline V gene encodes CDR1 PRHDT and CDR2 FYEKMQ (reference sequence). Unmatched junction bases numbered 9, after V lost 5 bases and J lost 0 bases. This CDR3 region has 16 residues. The CDR3 DNA reads TGTGCCAGCAGCCCACCTGGAACAGGGGGCTCCTACGAGCAGTACTTC. Its translation is CASSPPGTGGSYEQYF.

V usage is TRBV10-3 and J usage is TRBJ2-1; D unclear. Germline V lookup: CDR1 ENHRY, CDR2 SYGVKD. The CDR3 loop spans 14 amino acids. V lost 0 bases, J lost 11 bases, and 14 bases lay in between. CDR3 coding DNA: TGTGCCATCAGTGAGTCGACAACGCCGACGAAGCAGTTCTTC. Protein sequence: CAISESTTPTKQFF.

This clone was observed a single time. The rearrangement uses TRBV30 and TRBJ1-1, with D possibly matching TRBD1 (5 bases). Germline V gene data show CDR1 as GTSNPN and CDR2 as SVGIG (reference sequence). The CDR3 has 14 residues. Trimming cost V 3 bases and J 8 bases, with 19 bases left between them. The CDR3 DNA sequence: TGTGCCTGGAGCTTATTTTCCCCAAGGGGCGAAGCTTTCTTT. Residues: CAWSLFSPRGEAFF.

The V call is TRBV27, the J call TRBJ1-1; a possible D gene is TRBD1 (5 bases). Trimming removed 4 bases at V and 7 bases at J, with 10 bases between. Germline V gives CDR1 MNHEY, CDR2 SMNVEV (reference sequence). This CDR3 contains 12 residues. The DNA for the CDR3 is TGTGCCAGCAGTTCGTGGACAATTGAAGCTTTCTTT. Amino acids: CASSSWTIEAFF.